This entry concerns a single TCR beta chain. Germline V gene sequence: CDR1 MNHEY, CDR2 SMNVEV (reference sequence). With 6 bases removed from V and 0 bases from J, the gap between germline ends came to 9 bases. The CDR3 covers 15 residues. This sample was included in a study of blood T cell repertoires in COVID-19. Study-wide background: COVID-19 samples from acute and convalescent phases originated in the United States, Italy and Spain. From T cells, B-cell-depleted T cells, or PBMCs came the material, which was cDNA or gDNA.

In the source study's methods: How many nucleated cells were present was estimated from reference gene primer amplification. The data were produced by immunoSEQ multiplex PCR, yet TCRdb's version contains in-frame clones alone and is incomplete. Clone size and V and J calls were adopted from that table, with D and trimming inferred from the DNA. The repertoire consists of 150,000 to 200,000 clones, with roughly 85% occurring once and the leading ten covering 6.5% to 10%. Sequenced input: peripheral blood. V gene TRBV27 combines with J gene TRBJ2-6; possible D gene TRBD1, 5 bases. The receptor comes from a woman aged 55-69 years with acute or convalescent COVID-19. CDR3 DNA sequence: TGTGCCAGCAGAAAAGGGGCCTCTGGGGCCAACGTCCTGACTTTC. Protein product: CASRKGASGANVLTF.